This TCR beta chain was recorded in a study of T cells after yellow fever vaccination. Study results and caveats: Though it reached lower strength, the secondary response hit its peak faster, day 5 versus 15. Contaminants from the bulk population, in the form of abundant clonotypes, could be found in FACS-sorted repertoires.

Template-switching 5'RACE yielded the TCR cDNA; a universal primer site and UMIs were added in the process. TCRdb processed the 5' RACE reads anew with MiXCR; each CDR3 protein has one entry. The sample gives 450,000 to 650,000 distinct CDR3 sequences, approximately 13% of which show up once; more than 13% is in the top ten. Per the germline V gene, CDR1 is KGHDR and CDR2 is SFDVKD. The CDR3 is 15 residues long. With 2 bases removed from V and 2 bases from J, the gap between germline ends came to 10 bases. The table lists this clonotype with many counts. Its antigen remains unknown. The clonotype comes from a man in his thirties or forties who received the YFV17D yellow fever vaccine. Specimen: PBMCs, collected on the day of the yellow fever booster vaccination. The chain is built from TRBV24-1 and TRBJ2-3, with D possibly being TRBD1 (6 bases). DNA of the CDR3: TGTGCCACCAGTGATTCACGACAGGTCACAGATACGCAGTATTTT. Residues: CATSDSRQVTDTQYF.